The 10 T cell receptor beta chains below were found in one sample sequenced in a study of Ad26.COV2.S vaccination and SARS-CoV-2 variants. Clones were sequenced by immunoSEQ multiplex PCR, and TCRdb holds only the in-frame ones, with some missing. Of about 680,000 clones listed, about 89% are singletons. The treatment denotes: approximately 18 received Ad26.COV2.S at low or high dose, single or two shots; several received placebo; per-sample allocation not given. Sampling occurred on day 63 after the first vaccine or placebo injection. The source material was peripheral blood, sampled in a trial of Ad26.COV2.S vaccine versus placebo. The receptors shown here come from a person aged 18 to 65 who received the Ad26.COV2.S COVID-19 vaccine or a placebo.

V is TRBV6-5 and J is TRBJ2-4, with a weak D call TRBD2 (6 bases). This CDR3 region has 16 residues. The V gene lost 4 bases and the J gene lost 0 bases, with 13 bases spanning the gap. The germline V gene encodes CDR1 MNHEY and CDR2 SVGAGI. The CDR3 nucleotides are TGTGCCAGCAGTTCCGAACTAGCCGTAGCCAAAAACATTCAGTACTTC. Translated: CASSSELAVAKNIQYF.

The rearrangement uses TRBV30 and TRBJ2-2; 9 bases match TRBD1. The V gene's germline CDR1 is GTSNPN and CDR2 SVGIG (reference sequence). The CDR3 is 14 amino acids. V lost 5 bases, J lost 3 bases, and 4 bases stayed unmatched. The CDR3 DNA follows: TGTGCCTGGGGAAGGGACAGGGACACCGGGGAGCTGTTTTTT. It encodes CAWGRDRDTGELFF.

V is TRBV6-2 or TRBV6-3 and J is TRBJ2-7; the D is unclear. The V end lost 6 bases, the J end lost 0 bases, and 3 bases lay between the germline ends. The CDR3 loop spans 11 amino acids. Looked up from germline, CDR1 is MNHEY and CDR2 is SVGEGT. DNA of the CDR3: TGTGCCAGCAGCCACTCCTACGAGCAGTACTTC. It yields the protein CASSHSYEQYF.

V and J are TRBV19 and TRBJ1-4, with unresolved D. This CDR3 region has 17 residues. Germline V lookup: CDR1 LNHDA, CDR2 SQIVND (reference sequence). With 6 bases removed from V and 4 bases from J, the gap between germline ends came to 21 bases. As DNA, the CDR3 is TGTGCCAGTAGCCCACCCCCCTTCGGTGGCATTAATGAAAAACTGTTTTTT. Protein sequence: CASSPPPFGGINEKLFF.

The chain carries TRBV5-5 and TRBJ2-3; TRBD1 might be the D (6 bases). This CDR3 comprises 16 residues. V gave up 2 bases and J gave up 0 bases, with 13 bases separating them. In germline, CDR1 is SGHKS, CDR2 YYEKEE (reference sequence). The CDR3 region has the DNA TGTGCCAGCAGCTTTGGGGGCTCTCCTAGCACAGATACGCAGTATTTT. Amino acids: CASSFGGSPSTDTQYF.

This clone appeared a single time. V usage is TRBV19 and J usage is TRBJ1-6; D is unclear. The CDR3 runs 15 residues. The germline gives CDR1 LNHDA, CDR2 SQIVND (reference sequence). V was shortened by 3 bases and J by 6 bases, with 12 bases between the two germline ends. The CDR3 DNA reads TGTGCCAGTAGTATTTTGTCTACAGTTAATTCACCCCTCCACTTT. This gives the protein CASSILSTVNSPLHF.

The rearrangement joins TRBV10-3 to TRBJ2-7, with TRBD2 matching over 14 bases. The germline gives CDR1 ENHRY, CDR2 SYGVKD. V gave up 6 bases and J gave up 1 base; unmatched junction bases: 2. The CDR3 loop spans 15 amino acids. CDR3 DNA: TGTGCCATCAGCCGGACTAGCGGGGGGTCCTACGAGCAGTACTTC. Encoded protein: CAISRTSGGSYEQYF.

The CDR3 DNA follows: TGTGCCAGCAGTTACTCTGCGACTAATTCACCCCTCCACTTT. This codes for CASSYSATNSPLHF. The V gene is TRBV6-5, the J gene TRBJ1-6; D gene uncertain. CDR3 length: 14 residues. Germline V gives CDR1 MNHEY, CDR2 SVGAGI. V lost 0 bases to trimming and J lost 6 bases, with 6 bases between them.

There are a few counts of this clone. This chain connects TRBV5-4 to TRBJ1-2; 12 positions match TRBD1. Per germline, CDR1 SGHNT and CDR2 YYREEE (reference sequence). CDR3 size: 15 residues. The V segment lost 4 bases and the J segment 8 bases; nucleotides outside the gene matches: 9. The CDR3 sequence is CASSRMGQGAKGYTF. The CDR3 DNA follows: TGTGCCAGCAGCCGGATGGGACAGGGGGCCAAGGGCTACACCTTC.

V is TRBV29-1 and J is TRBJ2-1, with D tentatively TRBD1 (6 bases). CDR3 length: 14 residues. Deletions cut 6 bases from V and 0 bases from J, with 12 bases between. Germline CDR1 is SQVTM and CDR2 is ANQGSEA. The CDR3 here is CSVDRSSSYNEQFF. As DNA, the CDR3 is TGCAGCGTCGACAGGTCAAGCTCCTACAATGAGCAGTTCTTC.